A selection of T cell receptor beta chains follows, all from one sample in a study of blood T cell repertoires in COVID-19. The protocol was immunoSEQ multiplex PCR, while the TCRdb copy is restricted to in-frame clones and leaves out a portion. Here the sample spans 230,000 or so clones, around 83% being singletons. Specimen: peripheral blood. The receptors derive from a man in his forties or fifties who had recovered from COVID-19. The CDR3 runs from the conserved cysteine through the conserved F or W.

TRBV7-2 | CASSPDRGRHNEQFF
TRBV5-4 | CASSLGQGAVNGYTF
TRBV12-5 | CASGWTRQGIVEKLFF
TRBV5-1 | CASSLVVAGALIQYF
TRBV2 | CASSVERLSSYEQYF
TRBV4-1 | CASSFDRGTEQYF
TRBV3-1/TRBV3-2 | CASSQDADDKREAFF
TRBV27 | CASSLTGGTDEAFF
TRBV3-1/TRBV3-2 | CASSFRLLTTEQYF
TRBV11-3 | CASSLEPTGEKLFF
TRBV6-5 | CASSKTGLQETQYF
TRBV4-2 | CASSQQGDGYTF
TRBV5-1 | CASSLVIAAQETQYF
TRBV5-4 | CASSFQGGELFF
TRBV5-1 | CASSSQGGSEETQYF
TRBV5-1 | CASSPGTGGIYSYNEQFF
TRBV7-8 | CASSRSSQGAGEQYF
TRBV4-1 | CASSQAPSSGGVQETQYF
TRBV5-4 | CASSPDSGSSYNEQFF
TRBV7-2 | CASSLAGGALETQYF
TRBV5-6 | CASSWRAEVRQPQHF
TRBV10-3 | CAISVTPSDTQYF
TRBV19 | CASSRTGTSTDTQYF
TRBV11-3 | CASSARQRTNEKLFF
TRBV29-1 | CSVEEWTAKGGYTF
TRBV14 | CASSGWGLAGGLNEQYF
TRBV14 | CASSEDRGRWLVFGYTF
TRBV11-3 | CASSWTHGYGYTF
TRBV5-4 | CASSLRPGQGEEKLFF
TRBV13 | CASSLLAGGGEQYF
TRBV7-8 | CASSFQTSGTVAGEQYF
TRBV5-4 | CASSFGGETTDTQYF
TRBV4-3 | CASSLGGTSRYNEQFF
TRBV7-2 | CASSLRSGGATYEQYF
TRBV6-2/TRBV6-3 | CASSYSTSNYGYTF